The rows below give T cell receptor beta chains drawn from one sample of a study of cytomegalovirus exposure and HLA in healthy donors. Sequencing used immunoSEQ multiplex PCR; TCRdb keeps in-frame clones, though not all of them. In the table there are about 210,000 clones, around 86% of which are singletons. Sequenced input: PBMCs. The receptors shown here come from a woman between 50 and 59 years old in good health and CMV-seropositive. Both conserved end residues are part of each CDR3. The order of the fields is D gene, J gene, clone size, V gene, CDR3 DNA, CDR3 protein. The D gene is left open where the match is weak. Part of the rows lack a size; the others show once, few, many or a class for expanded clones.

>.|TRBJ1-1|.|TRBV6-5
TGTGCCAGCAGTTTGGAGGATATGAACACTGAAGCTTTCTTT
CASSLEDMNTEAFF
>TRBD1|TRBJ2-3|.|TRBV28
TGTGCCAGCAGTCGCCGGGGACAGTACACAGATACGCAGTATTTT
CASSRRGQYTDTQYF
>.|TRBJ2-7|.|TRBV2
TGTGCCACCTCCCAGGACAGTACCAGGGAGCAGTACTTC
CATSQDSTREQYF
>TRBD1|TRBJ1-2|few|TRBV4-1
TGCGCCAGCAGCCAAGATCCCTGGACAGGGGATGGCTACACCTTC
CASSQDPWTGDGYTF
>.|TRBJ2-6|.|TRBV7-2
TGTGCCAGCAGCTTGGCCCGTGTCCTGACTTTC
CASSLARVLTF
>.|TRBJ1-2|.|TRBV5-1
TGCGCCAGCAGCCCCTCTTTCCTTCGCAGGATCCTGGATGGCTACACCTTC
CASSPSFLRRILDGYTF
>TRBD1|TRBJ1-6|.|TRBV18
TGTGCCAGCTCACCACAAAACAGGGGGCTCTTGGGTGATTCACCCCTCCACTTT
CASSPQNRGLLGDSPLHF
>.|TRBJ1-5|.|TRBV4-1
TGCGCCAGCAGCCCGGAGCGGGTACATCAGCCCCAGCATTTT
CASSPERVHQPQHF
>TRBD1|TRBJ1-2|once|TRBV5-8
TGTGCCAGCAGCTTCGACAGGGGGCGCGGGGGCTACACCTTC
CASSFDRGRGGYTF
>.|TRBJ2-7|.|TRBV9
TGTGCCAGCAGGACCACTAGGGGGATTGACGAGCAGTACTTC
CASRTTRGIDEQYF
>.|TRBJ2-3|.|TRBV10-2
TGCGCCAGCAGGGCAAACACAGATACGCAGTATTTT
CASRANTDTQYF
>.|TRBJ2-7|.|TRBV11-2
TGTGCCAGCAGCTTCACGGACATTGAGTACTTC
CASSFTDIEYF
>TRBD2|TRBJ2-7|.|TRBV27
TGTGCCAGCAGTCTCTCCTGGCGGGGGGCCTCCTACGAGCAGTACTTC
CASSLSWRGASYEQYF
>TRBD2|TRBJ2-5|once|TRBV2
TGTGCCAGCAGTGTTCGCGGGGGAGTGGAGACCCAGTACTTC
CASSVRGGVETQYF
>.|TRBJ2-3|.|TRBV4-1
TGCGCCAGCAGCCTGCGGACTAGCACAGATACGCAGTATTTT
CASSLRTSTDTQYF
>.|TRBJ2-2|.|TRBV5-1
TGCGCCAGCAGCATACAGTCAGCTTCGCCAGAGCTGTTTTTT
CASSIQSASPELFF
>.|TRBJ1-3|once|TRBV6-5
TGTGCCAGCAGAAGACAGGCGCTCTCTGGAAACACCATATATTTT
CASRRQALSGNTIYF
>.|TRBJ1-5|once|TRBV19
TGTGCCAGTAGCCGACCCAGGGGCACGGATCAGCCCCAGCATTTT
CASSRPRGTDQPQHF
>.|TRBJ1-4|.|TRBV7-9
TGTTCCAGCAGCTTAGGGGGGGAACGCACTTTT
CSSSLGGERTF
>.|TRBJ2-3|.|TRBV29-1
TGCAGCGTCCGACAGACGCCTGTTTCTGCAGATACGCAGTATTTT
CSVRQTPVSADTQYF
>.|TRBJ2-7|once|TRBV5-4
TGTGCCAGCAGCTTGGACAGGGGGGGCCTCGAGCAGTACTTC
CASSLDRGGLEQYF
>TRBD2|TRBJ2-3|.|TRBV11-2
TGTGCCAGCAGGGTAGCGGGAGACACAGATACGCAGTATTTT
CASRVAGDTDTQYF
>TRBD1|TRBJ1-3|.|TRBV6-5
TGTGCCAGCAGCCCCGGGACAGCCTCTGGAAACACCATATATTTT
CASSPGTASGNTIYF
>.|TRBJ2-3|.|TRBV6-5
TGTGCCAGCAGTTACGAACTATCCCTCGGTACGCAGTATTTT
CASSYELSLGTQYF
>TRBD2|TRBJ2-5|.|TRBV9
TGTGCCAGCAGCCCCCGACTAGCGGGGCTGGAGACCCAGTACTTC
CASSPRLAGLETQYF
>TRBD2|TRBJ2-1|.|TRBV4-2
TGTGCCAGCAGCCAAGAATGGGAGGGACTAGCAGGGAACAATGAGCAGTTCTTC
CASSQEWEGLAGNNEQFF
>.|TRBJ2-7|.|TRBV23-1
TGCGCCAGCGTACGTTGGGGGCACGAGTTTAGCTCCTACGAGCAGTACTTC
CASVRWGHEFSSYEQYF
>TRBD1|TRBJ1-2|.|TRBV7-8
TGTGCCAGCAGCAATAGGGGGCGCTTATATGGCTACACCTTC
CASSNRGRLYGYTF
>.|TRBJ2-7|.|TRBV5-1
TGCGCCAGCAGCTTTGGGGCCACAGGGTCCTACGAGCAGTACTTC
CASSFGATGSYEQYF
>.|TRBJ1-4|.|TRBV7-6
TGTGCCAGCAGGCAGGGGACTAATGAAAAACTGTTTTTT
CASRQGTNEKLFF
>.|TRBJ1-4|.|TRBV18
TGTGCCAGCTCAGCTAACCGACAGGTTACAGAAAAACTGTTTTTT
CASSANRQVTEKLFF
>.|TRBJ2-5|.|TRBV6-1
TGTGCCACCAACAGGGATTTCGAGACCCAGTACTTC
CATNRDFETQYF
>TRBD1|TRBJ2-7|.|TRBV5-4
TGTGCCAGCAGCCCCGGGACAGGGCGCGAGCAGTACTTC
CASSPGTGREQYF
>TRBD1|TRBJ1-2|few|TRBV2
TGTGCCAGCACTGGAACCCCAGGGGGTTACGGCTACACCTTC
CASTGTPGGYGYTF
>TRBD1|TRBJ1-2|.|TRBV5-6
TGTGCCAGCAGCCCGACGACAGGGCGTTATGGCTACACCTTC
CASSPTTGRYGYTF
>.|TRBJ2-7|.|TRBV4-1
TGCGCCAGCAGCCAAATCCCCACTTACGAGCAGTACTTC
CASSQIPTYEQYF
>TRBD2|TRBJ2-7|once|TRBV11-2
TGTGCCAGCAGCCCCCGACTAGCGGACTACGAGCAGTACTTC
CASSPRLADYEQYF